This T cell receptor beta chain was captured by sequencing in a study of blood T cell repertoires in COVID-19. Study as a whole: Nucleic acid was either cDNA or gDNA, and it came from T cells, B-cell-depleted T cells, or PBMCs.

The germline gives CDR1 MNHEY, CDR2 SMNVEV (reference sequence). The CDR3 spans 13 residues. V lost 5 bases, J lost 5 bases, and 13 bases lay in between. As processed by the authors: By means of reference gene primer amplification, nucleated cell counts were estimated. TCRdb's table, derived via immunoSEQ multiplex PCR, lists solely in-frame clones and lacks some. V and J calls and clone size follow that table, whereas D and trimming were derived from the DNA. The repertoire holds 150,000 to 200,000 clones, roughly 80% seen once, with under 5.5% in the top ten. The clonotype was recovered from a woman in her twenties or thirties with acute or convalescent COVID-19. The J gene is TRBJ2-7, the V gene TRBV27, with D tentatively TRBD1 (6 bases). The sequenced sample consisted of peripheral blood. CDR3 residues: CASSNPAGDEQYF. The CDR3 DNA reads as TGTGCCAGCAGTAACCCAGCAGGGGACGAGCAGTACTTC.